Listed below are T cell receptor beta chains from one sample, sequenced in a study of CD8+CD57+ T cells in acquired aplastic anemia. TCRdb reprocessed the reads with MiXCR, giving one entry per CDR3 protein. The table shows just over 450,000 distinct CDR3 sequences, with over 25% occurring only once. Sequences were obtained from sorted CD4+, CD8+, or CD8+CD57+ T cells (not recorded which) from PBMCs. The receptor set was obtained from a human donor with aplastic anemia. Each CDR3 is given with its conserved first and last residue. Only some rows state a clone size, as once, few, many or a class for expanded clones.

cdr3_aa: CSARDRDRESSPLHF; clone_size: .; j_call: TRBJ1-6; v_call: TRBV20-1
cdr3_aa: CSGAGAGVNTEAFF; clone_size: many; j_call: TRBJ1-1; v_call: TRBV29-1
cdr3_aa: CATSSLGARLGYEQYF; clone_size: .; j_call: TRBJ2-7; v_call: TRBV15
cdr3_aa: CAISIYRGNSPLHF; clone_size: .; j_call: TRBJ1-6; v_call: TRBV10-3
cdr3_aa: CASRRGLGEDEQYF; clone_size: many; j_call: TRBJ2-7; v_call: TRBV5-1
cdr3_aa: CASSFWQGYEQYF; clone_size: many; j_call: TRBJ2-7; v_call: TRBV7-2
cdr3_aa: CASSEARDRVSYGYTF; clone_size: many; j_call: TRBJ1-2; v_call: TRBV2
cdr3_aa: CSANPGQGAGSQPQHF; clone_size: many; j_call: TRBJ1-5; v_call: TRBV20-1
cdr3_aa: CASSLIQALSGNTIYF; clone_size: many; j_call: TRBJ1-3; v_call: TRBV11-2
cdr3_aa: CASSYRSGQGNTEAFF; clone_size: .; j_call: TRBJ1-1; v_call: TRBV10-3
cdr3_aa: CASSVYNEQFF; clone_size: many; j_call: TRBJ2-1; v_call: TRBV14
cdr3_aa: CASTPGAVQETQYF; clone_size: few; j_call: TRBJ2-5; v_call: TRBV9
cdr3_aa: CASSRAGVGNEQFF; clone_size: .; j_call: TRBJ2-1; v_call: TRBV12-3/TRBV12-4
cdr3_aa: CASSLVASGYTDTQYF; clone_size: .; j_call: TRBJ2-3; v_call: TRBV11-2
cdr3_aa: CASLGGGSMNTEAFF; clone_size: .; j_call: TRBJ1-1; v_call: TRBV19
cdr3_aa: CATSRVVGVGNTEAFF; clone_size: many; j_call: TRBJ1-1; v_call: TRBV15
cdr3_aa: CASSSGAKETQYF; clone_size: many; j_call: TRBJ2-5; v_call: TRBV7-9
cdr3_aa: CASSQVWESSYNEQFF; clone_size: .; j_call: TRBJ2-1; v_call: TRBV4-3
cdr3_aa: CAARHSTAQNTGELFF; clone_size: .; j_call: TRBJ2-2; v_call: TRBV10-3
cdr3_aa: CASSTLGGKYQETQYF; clone_size: .; j_call: TRBJ2-5; v_call: TRBV2
cdr3_aa: CASSVTTGGAGYTF; clone_size: .; j_call: TRBJ1-2; v_call: TRBV6-1
cdr3_aa: CASSKTGGKNNEQFF; clone_size: .; j_call: TRBJ2-1; v_call: TRBV19
cdr3_aa: CASSHPTSGSSYEQYF; clone_size: .; j_call: TRBJ2-7; v_call: TRBV7-9
cdr3_aa: CASSQGQGAGDTQYF; clone_size: .; j_call: TRBJ2-3; v_call: TRBV4-1
cdr3_aa: CASETGHGNSPLHF; clone_size: .; j_call: TRBJ1-6; v_call: TRBV19
cdr3_aa: CASSIRGPRLHGEDTQYF; clone_size: .; j_call: TRBJ2-3; v_call: TRBV19
cdr3_aa: CASSYSQEGAETQYF; clone_size: few; j_call: TRBJ2-5; v_call: TRBV6-6
cdr3_aa: CASAGLNRGYNEQFF; clone_size: once; j_call: TRBJ2-1; v_call: TRBV7-3
cdr3_aa: CASSTQITGRWQETQYF; clone_size: .; j_call: TRBJ2-5; v_call: TRBV11-2
cdr3_aa: CASSGSGVSGTSDTQYF; clone_size: few; j_call: TRBJ2-3; v_call: TRBV9
cdr3_aa: CAWSRRGSDTQYF; clone_size: .; j_call: TRBJ2-3; v_call: TRBV30
cdr3_aa: CASITGTGGVYGYTF; clone_size: .; j_call: TRBJ1-2; v_call: TRBV25-1
cdr3_aa: CATSKSGSYEQYF; clone_size: .; j_call: TRBJ2-7; v_call: TRBV24-1
cdr3_aa: CATSIYGGEAQYF; clone_size: once; j_call: TRBJ2-5; v_call: TRBV15
cdr3_aa: CASSVRDSDGQPQHF; clone_size: .; j_call: TRBJ1-5; v_call: TRBV10-2
cdr3_aa: CASSSPAPTDEQFF; clone_size: .; j_call: TRBJ2-1; v_call: TRBV11-2
cdr3_aa: CAIRPGSGELFF; clone_size: few; j_call: TRBJ2-2; v_call: TRBV10-3
cdr3_aa: CASSDMGISMGPQHF; clone_size: many; j_call: TRBJ1-5; v_call: TRBV2
cdr3_aa: CASSPGRGNYEQYF; clone_size: many; j_call: TRBJ2-7; v_call: TRBV2
cdr3_aa: CSAREIGTVGEKLFF; clone_size: few; j_call: TRBJ1-4; v_call: TRBV20-1
cdr3_aa: CASSKEGSYNEQFF; clone_size: many; j_call: TRBJ2-1; v_call: TRBV25-1
cdr3_aa: CASSQDPAESSYNSPLHF; clone_size: few; j_call: TRBJ1-6; v_call: TRBV4-2
cdr3_aa: CSAEEAFNQPQHF; clone_size: many; j_call: TRBJ1-5; v_call: TRBV20-1
cdr3_aa: CSARGTGIYEQYF; clone_size: many; j_call: TRBJ2-7; v_call: TRBV20-1
cdr3_aa: CSADKTGLITEAFF; clone_size: once; j_call: TRBJ1-1; v_call: TRBV29-1
cdr3_aa: CASSQGGGYTF; clone_size: few; j_call: TRBJ1-2; v_call: TRBV7-8
cdr3_aa: CASSIDLISEQYF; clone_size: many; j_call: TRBJ2-7; v_call: TRBV19
cdr3_aa: CASSLNNRYGYTF; clone_size: many; j_call: TRBJ1-2; v_call: TRBV12-3/TRBV12-4
cdr3_aa: CASSHRASGETQYF; clone_size: .; j_call: TRBJ2-5; v_call: TRBV7-9
cdr3_aa: CASSVSPSGSYEQYF; clone_size: .; j_call: TRBJ2-7; v_call: TRBV27
cdr3_aa: CSARGGAGTSGKDTQYF; clone_size: .; j_call: TRBJ2-3; v_call: TRBV20-1
cdr3_aa: CASSVQDANSPLHF; clone_size: once; j_call: TRBJ1-6; v_call: TRBV6-1
cdr3_aa: CSDSGMYNEQFF; clone_size: .; j_call: TRBJ2-1; v_call: TRBV20-1
cdr3_aa: CATSRQGYEQYF; clone_size: .; j_call: TRBJ2-7; v_call: TRBV15
cdr3_aa: CASSFGRTEAFF; clone_size: .; j_call: TRBJ1-1; v_call: TRBV7-2
cdr3_aa: CATSRDLSGTDTQYF; clone_size: .; j_call: TRBJ2-3; v_call: TRBV24-1